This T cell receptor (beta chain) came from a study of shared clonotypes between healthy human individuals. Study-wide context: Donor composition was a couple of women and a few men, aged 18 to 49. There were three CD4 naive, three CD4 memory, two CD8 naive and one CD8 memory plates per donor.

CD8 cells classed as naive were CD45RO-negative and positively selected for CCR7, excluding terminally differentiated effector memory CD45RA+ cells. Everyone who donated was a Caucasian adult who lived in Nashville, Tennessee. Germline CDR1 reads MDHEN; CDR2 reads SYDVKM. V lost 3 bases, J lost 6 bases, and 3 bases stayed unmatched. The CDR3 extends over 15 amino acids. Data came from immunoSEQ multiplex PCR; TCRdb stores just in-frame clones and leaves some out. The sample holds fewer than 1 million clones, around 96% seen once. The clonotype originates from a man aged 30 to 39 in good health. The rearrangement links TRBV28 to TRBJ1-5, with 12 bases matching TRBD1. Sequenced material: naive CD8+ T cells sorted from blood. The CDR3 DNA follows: TGTGCCAGCAGTTTGGGGACAGGGGGCTTTCAGCCCCAGCATTTT. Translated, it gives CASSLGTGGFQPQHF.